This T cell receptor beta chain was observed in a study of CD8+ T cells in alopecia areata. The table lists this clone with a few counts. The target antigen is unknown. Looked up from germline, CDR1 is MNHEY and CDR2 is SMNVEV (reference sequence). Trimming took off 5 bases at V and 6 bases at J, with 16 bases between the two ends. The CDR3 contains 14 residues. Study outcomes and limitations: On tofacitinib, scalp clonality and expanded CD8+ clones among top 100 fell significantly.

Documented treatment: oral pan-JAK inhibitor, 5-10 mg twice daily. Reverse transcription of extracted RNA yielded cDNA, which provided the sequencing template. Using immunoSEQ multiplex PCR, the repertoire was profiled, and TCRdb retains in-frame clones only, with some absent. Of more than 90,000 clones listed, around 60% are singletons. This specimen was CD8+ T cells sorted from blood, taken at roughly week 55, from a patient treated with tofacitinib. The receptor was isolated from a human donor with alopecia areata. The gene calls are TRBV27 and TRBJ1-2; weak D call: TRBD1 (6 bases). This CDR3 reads CASSLSLQGHGYTF. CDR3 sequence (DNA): TGTGCCAGCAGTCTAAGCTTACAGGGCCATGGCTACACCTTC.